Listed below are T cell receptor beta chains from one sample, sequenced in a study of CXCR3-negative and CXCR3-positive naive CD8 T cells. TCRdb reprocessed the 5' RACE reads and reports one entry per CDR3 protein, with no DNA. Its table records 130,000 or so distinct CDR3 sequences. The sequenced material came from naive CXCR3- CD8+ T cells from blood. The receptors stem from a human donor in good health. Some clones in this sample may be carry-over from other donors' samples. CDR3s include the opening cysteine and the closing phenylalanine or tryptophan.

v_call: TRBV28; j_call: TRBJ2-7; cdr3_aa: CASSLRGQGSSYEQYF
v_call: TRBV29-1; j_call: TRBJ2-1; cdr3_aa: CSASSGGNEQFF
v_call: TRBV29-1; j_call: TRBJ2-7; cdr3_aa: CSVVRVGEQYF
v_call: TRBV9; j_call: TRBJ2-2; cdr3_aa: CASSGDHRELFF
v_call: TRBV3-1; j_call: TRBJ1-6; cdr3_aa: CASSQSDRGNSPLHF
v_call: TRBV27; j_call: TRBJ2-5; cdr3_aa: CASSTAGTSGGIQETQYF
v_call: TRBV13; j_call: TRBJ2-7; cdr3_aa: CASSPPGLVGESYEQYF
v_call: TRBV5-1; j_call: TRBJ2-1; cdr3_aa: CASSLSAGGRSSYNEQFF
v_call: TRBV29-1; j_call: TRBJ1-4; cdr3_aa: CSVEVQDENEKLFF
v_call: TRBV28; j_call: TRBJ2-2; cdr3_aa: CASSWDRGGDTGELFF
v_call: TRBV7-3; j_call: TRBJ2-2; cdr3_aa: CASRQYTGELFF
v_call: TRBV28; j_call: TRBJ2-7; cdr3_aa: CASSSQTGGSEQYF
v_call: TRBV28; j_call: TRBJ2-2; cdr3_aa: CASRAGTANTGELFF
v_call: TRBV2; j_call: TRBJ2-7; cdr3_aa: CASSEGPLAAAYEQYF
v_call: TRBV4-1; j_call: TRBJ1-6; cdr3_aa: CASSHWTGEGNSPLHF
v_call: TRBV7-9; j_call: TRBJ2-1; cdr3_aa: CASSFIAGGSYNEQFF
v_call: TRBV2; j_call: TRBJ2-1; cdr3_aa: CASADSGESYNEQFF
v_call: TRBV6-2/TRBV6-3; j_call: TRBJ2-7; cdr3_aa: CASSRRQGHEQYF
v_call: TRBV6-5; j_call: TRBJ2-3; cdr3_aa: CASSPWTSGGSGTQYF
v_call: TRBV7-9; j_call: TRBJ1-1; cdr3_aa: CASSLEQGAEAFF
v_call: TRBV7-2; j_call: TRBJ2-7; cdr3_aa: CASSLAGGATYEQYF
v_call: TRBV12-3/TRBV12-4; j_call: TRBJ1-5; cdr3_aa: CASSTGQEYSNQPQHF
v_call: TRBV24-1; j_call: TRBJ2-1; cdr3_aa: CATSDFAVRRDEQFF
v_call: TRBV19; j_call: TRBJ1-2; cdr3_aa: CASSDAGYDGYTF
v_call: TRBV29-1; j_call: TRBJ2-7; cdr3_aa: CSVVTSGEQYF
v_call: TRBV28; j_call: TRBJ2-1; cdr3_aa: CASSPRAGREQFF
v_call: TRBV28; j_call: TRBJ2-7; cdr3_aa: CASSLRQGFYEQYF
v_call: TRBV28; j_call: TRBJ2-7; cdr3_aa: CASSGTGYEQYF
v_call: TRBV10-3; j_call: TRBJ2-3; cdr3_aa: CAISESTERISTDTQYF
v_call: TRBV20-1; j_call: TRBJ2-7; cdr3_aa: CSARDQRRPYEQYF
v_call: TRBV4-1; j_call: TRBJ2-1; cdr3_aa: CASSHTGTTYNEQFF
v_call: TRBV12-3/TRBV12-4; j_call: TRBJ1-5; cdr3_aa: CASSLAQQGSNQPQHF
v_call: TRBV6-1; j_call: TRBJ2-3; cdr3_aa: CASGNLRGSDTQYF
v_call: TRBV19; j_call: TRBJ2-7; cdr3_aa: CASSIVSSGTYEQYF
v_call: TRBV30; j_call: TRBJ2-3; cdr3_aa: CAWNLGTDTQYF
v_call: TRBV2; j_call: TRBJ2-1; cdr3_aa: CASSPTGGDEQFF
v_call: TRBV5-4; j_call: TRBJ2-6; cdr3_aa: CASTWGSGANVLTF
v_call: TRBV7-9; j_call: TRBJ2-2; cdr3_aa: CASSEPGQPSGELFF
v_call: TRBV9; j_call: TRBJ2-7; cdr3_aa: CASSAGQQREQYF
v_call: TRBV5-6; j_call: TRBJ2-7; cdr3_aa: CASSFAGRPYEQYF
v_call: TRBV28; j_call: TRBJ2-7; cdr3_aa: CASSLLGGYEQYF
v_call: TRBV7-9; j_call: TRBJ2-5; cdr3_aa: CASSLSGSWTSQETQYF
v_call: TRBV7-9; j_call: TRBJ2-1; cdr3_aa: CASSSGTSEFF
v_call: TRBV6-6; j_call: TRBJ2-2; cdr3_aa: CASSPDTETGELFF
v_call: TRBV4-1; j_call: TRBJ2-1; cdr3_aa: CASSQGTGGNEQFF
v_call: TRBV12-3/TRBV12-4; j_call: TRBJ2-5; cdr3_aa: CASSRTWEETQYF
v_call: TRBV28; j_call: TRBJ2-7; cdr3_aa: CASSDHQGGGEQYF
v_call: TRBV12-3/TRBV12-4; j_call: TRBJ2-7; cdr3_aa: CASSLVVGTSGRDAQYF
v_call: TRBV29-1; j_call: TRBJ1-2; cdr3_aa: CSVENRDRHYGYTF
v_call: TRBV6-2/TRBV6-3; j_call: TRBJ2-5; cdr3_aa: CASSYSIQGRETQYF
v_call: TRBV19; j_call: TRBJ1-5; cdr3_aa: CASSITDYWNQPQHF
v_call: TRBV29-1; j_call: TRBJ2-7; cdr3_aa: CSVELAGGPTYEQYF
v_call: TRBV27; j_call: TRBJ1-1; cdr3_aa: CASSPYPGTDRNTEAFF
v_call: TRBV2; j_call: TRBJ1-1; cdr3_aa: CAGVTFNTEAFF